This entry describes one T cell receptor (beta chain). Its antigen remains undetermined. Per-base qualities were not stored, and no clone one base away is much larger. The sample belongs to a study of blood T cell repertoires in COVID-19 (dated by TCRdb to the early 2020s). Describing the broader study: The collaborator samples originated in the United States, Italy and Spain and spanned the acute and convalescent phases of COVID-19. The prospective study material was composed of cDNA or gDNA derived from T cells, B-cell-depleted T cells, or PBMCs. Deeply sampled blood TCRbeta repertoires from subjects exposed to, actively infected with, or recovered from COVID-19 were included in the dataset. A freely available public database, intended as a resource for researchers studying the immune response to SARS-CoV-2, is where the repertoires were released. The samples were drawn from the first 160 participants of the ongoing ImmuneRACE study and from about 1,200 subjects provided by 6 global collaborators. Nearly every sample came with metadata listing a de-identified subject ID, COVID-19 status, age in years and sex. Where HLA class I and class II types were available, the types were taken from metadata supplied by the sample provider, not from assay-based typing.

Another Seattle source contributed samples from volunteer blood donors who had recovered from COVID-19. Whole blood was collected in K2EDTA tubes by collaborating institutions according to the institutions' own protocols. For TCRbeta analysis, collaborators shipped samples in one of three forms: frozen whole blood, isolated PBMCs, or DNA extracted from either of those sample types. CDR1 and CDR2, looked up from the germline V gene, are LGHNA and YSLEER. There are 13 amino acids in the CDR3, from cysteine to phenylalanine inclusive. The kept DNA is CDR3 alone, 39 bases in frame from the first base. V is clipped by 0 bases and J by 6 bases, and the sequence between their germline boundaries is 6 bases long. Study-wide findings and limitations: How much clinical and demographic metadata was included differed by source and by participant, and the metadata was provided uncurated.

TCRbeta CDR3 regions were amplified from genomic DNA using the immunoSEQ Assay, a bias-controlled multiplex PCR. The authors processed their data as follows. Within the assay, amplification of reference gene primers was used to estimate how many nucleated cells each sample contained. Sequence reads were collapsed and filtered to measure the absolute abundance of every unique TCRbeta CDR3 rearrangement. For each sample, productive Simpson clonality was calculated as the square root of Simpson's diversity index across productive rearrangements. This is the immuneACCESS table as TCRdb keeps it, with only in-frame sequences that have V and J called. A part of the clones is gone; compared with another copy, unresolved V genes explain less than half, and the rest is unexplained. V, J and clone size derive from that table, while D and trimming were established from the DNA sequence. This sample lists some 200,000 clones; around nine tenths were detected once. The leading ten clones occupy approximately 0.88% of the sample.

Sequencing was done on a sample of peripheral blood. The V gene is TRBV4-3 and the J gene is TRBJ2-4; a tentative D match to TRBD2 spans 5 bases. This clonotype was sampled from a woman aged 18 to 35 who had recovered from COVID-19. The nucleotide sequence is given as TGCGCCAGCAGCCAAGAGGGAGTAAACATTCAGTACTTC. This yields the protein CASSQEGVNIQYF.